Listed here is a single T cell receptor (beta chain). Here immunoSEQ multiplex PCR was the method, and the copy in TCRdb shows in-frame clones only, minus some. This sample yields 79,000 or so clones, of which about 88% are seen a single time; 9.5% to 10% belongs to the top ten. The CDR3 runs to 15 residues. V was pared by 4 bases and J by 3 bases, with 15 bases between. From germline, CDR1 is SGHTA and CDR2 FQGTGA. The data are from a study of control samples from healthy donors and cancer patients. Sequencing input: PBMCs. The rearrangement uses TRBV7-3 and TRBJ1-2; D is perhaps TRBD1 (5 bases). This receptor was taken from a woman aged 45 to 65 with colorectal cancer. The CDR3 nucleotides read TGTGCCAGCAGCTCCACGTCCGGGACGGACTATGGCTACACCTTC. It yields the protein CASSSTSGTDYGYTF.